The 21 T cell receptor beta chains reported below all come from one sample, sequenced in a study of blood T cell repertoires in COVID-19. The method was immunoSEQ multiplex PCR; TCRdb's version includes in-frame clones alone and lacks a portion of them. There are 40,000 to 65,000 clones in the sample; approximately 86% occur only once, and around 11% lies in the top ten. Material for sequencing was peripheral blood. These receptors were taken from a man between 70 and 80 years old with active COVID-19.

This rearrangement joins TRBV7-2 to TRBJ2-7, with D unclear. The V gene's germline CDR1 is SGHTA and CDR2 FQGNSA. The CDR3 contains 14 residues. V was clipped by 5 bases and J by 5 bases, with 16 bases between them. CDR3 nucleotide sequence: TGTGCCAGCAGCCCTATAGTAAATCATGACGAGCAGTACTTC. Its protein is CASSPIVNHDEQYF.

The chain uses TRBV28 and TRBJ1-1, with TRBD1 matching 7 bases. J was trimmed by 1 base and V by 5 bases; bases with no gene match: 7. In germline, CDR1 is MDHEN, CDR2 SYDVKM. The CDR3 has 15 residues. CDR3 sequence (DNA): TGTGCCAGCAGTGCACCCAGGGGGTCGAACACTGAAGCTTTCTTT. This sequence encodes CASSAPRGSNTEAFF.

The chain has TRBV5-4 and TRBJ2-5; 12 bases are a match to TRBD2. The CDR3 sequence is 14 residues long. Germline lookup yields CDR1 SGHNT and CDR2 YYREEE (reference sequence). Losses at the gene ends were 4 bases for V and 2 bases for J; bases not matched to a gene: 0. CDR3 DNA sequence: TGTGCCAGCAGCCTAGCGGGGGGGCAAGAGACCCAGTACTTC. It is translated as CASSLAGGQETQYF.

The V call is TRBV5-1, the J call TRBJ2-7; D not resolved. From germline, CDR1 is SGHRS and CDR2 YFSETQ. CDR3 size: 14 residues. V lost 4 bases and J 2 bases, leaving 13 bases between the germline ends. The CDR3 here is CASSLRVEPYEQYF. CDR3 sequence (DNA): TGCGCCAGCAGCCTCCGGGTCGAACCCTACGAGCAGTACTTC.

DNA of the CDR3: TGTGCCAGCAGCCCGGGGAACCAAGAGACCCAGTACTTC. This gives the protein CASSPGNQETQYF. This chain joins TRBV11-2 and TRBJ2-5; a weak D match, TRBD2 (5 bases). V lost 5 bases and J lost 0, with 7 bases in between. Germline V gene lookup returns CDR1 SGHAT and CDR2 FQNNGV. The CDR3 consists of 13 residues. The variable domain in full, with the rest retrieved from reference TRBV11-2 and TRBJ2-5, is EAGVAQSPRYKIIEKRQSVAFWCNPISGHATLYWYQQILGQGPKLLIQFQNNGVVDDSQLPKDRFSAERLKGVDSTLKIQPAKLEDSAVYLCASSPGNQETQYFGPGTRLLVL.

The chain links TRBV2 to TRBJ1-5; D not certain. Per the germline V gene, CDR1 is SNHLY and CDR2 is FYNNEI. The CDR3 runs to 16 residues. Trimming stripped 4 bases from V and 1 base from J, with 14 bases between. The CDR3: CASSGVGRASNQPQHF. The DNA for the CDR3 is TGTGCCAGCAGTGGGGTGGGGAGGGCAAGCAATCAGCCCCAGCATTTT.

V and J are TRBV5-6 and TRBJ1-5; tentative D call: TRBD1 (6 bases). Germline V gene lookup returns CDR1 SGHDT and CDR2 YYEEEE. The V gene lost 4 bases and the J gene lost 5 bases, with 16 bases spanning the gap. The CDR3 loop spans 15 amino acids. Here the CDR3 DNA reads TGTGCCAGCAGCCACGGAACAGGGAATCATCAGCCCCAGCATTTT. It specifies CASSHGTGNHQPQHF.

J is TRBJ1-1 and V is TRBV7-2; D unclear. The length of the CDR3 is 13 residues. Germline CDR1 SGHTA, CDR2 FQGNSA. Between the trimmed V and J ends, which lost 5 bases and 5 bases, there was a span of 12 bases. CDR3 in DNA: TGTGCCAGCAGCCTCGGACTAACGACTGAAGCTTTCTTT. Translating it yields CASSLGLTTEAFF. Full variable domain (remainder filled in from reference TRBV7-2 and TRBJ1-1): GAGVSQSPSNKVTEKGKDVELRCDPISGHTALYWYRQSLGQGLEFLIYFQGNSAPDKSGLPSDRFSAERTGGSVSTLTIQRTQQEDSAVYLCASSLGLTTEAFFGQGTRLTVV.

This clone occurred a few times. The genes are TRBV2 and TRBJ1-5; D uncertain. The CDR3 loop spans 13 amino acids. Germline-derived CDR1 and CDR2 are SNHLY and FYNNEI. The V and J ends lost 7 bases and 4 bases respectively, with 11 bases between them. The CDR3 protein is CASIRGMNQPQHF. CDR3 DNA: TGTGCCAGCATACGCGGGATGAATCAGCCCCAGCATTTT.

The chain couples TRBV19 to TRBJ2-5, with no clear D. Trimming took off 4 bases at V and 3 bases at J, with 3 bases between the two ends. CDR1 and CDR2 from the germline V gene are LNHDA and SQIVND (reference sequence). The CDR3 is 11 residues long. CDR3 loop: CASSTEETQYF. For the CDR3, the DNA is TGTGCCAGTAGTACCGAAGAGACCCAGTACTTC.

The V call is TRBV7-9, the J call TRBJ2-2; D is uncertain. The CDR3 totals 13 residues. V was pared by 4 bases and J by 3 bases, with 6 bases between. Germline CDR1 SEHNR, CDR2 FQNEAQ (reference sequence). The CDR3 reads CASSSSDTGELFF. The DNA of the CDR3 is TGTGCCAGCAGCTCCTCAGACACCGGGGAGCTGTTTTTT.

This rearrangement joins TRBV20-1 to TRBJ2-7; 9 bases align to TRBD2. With V trimmed by 3 bases and J by 3 bases, 9 bases remained unmatched. The CDR3 extends over 15 amino acids. Germline-derived CDR1 and CDR2 are DFQATT and SNEGSKA (reference sequence). In nucleotides, the CDR3 is TGCAGTGCTAGTCCCCGGACTAGCGTGATCTACGAGCAGTACTTC. Protein product: CSASPRTSVIYEQYF.

The genes are TRBV30 and TRBJ1-5; no firm D call. Trimming took 0 bases from V and 6 from J, leaving 9 bases between them. The CDR3 runs 13 residues. Per the germline V gene, CDR1 is GTSNPN and CDR2 is SVGIG (reference sequence). The CDR3, as DNA: TGTGCCTGGAGTGTACTTATCGGTCAGCCCCAGCATTTT. Amino acids: CAWSVLIGQPQHF.

This clone was counted at least ten times. The chain combines TRBV28 with TRBJ2-1; 10 bases are a match to TRBD2. Germline-derived CDR1 and CDR2 are MDHEN and SYDVKM. The CDR3 contains 17 residues. V lost 4 bases and J lost 6; bases outside the gene matches: 12. The CDR3 bases are TGTGCCAGCAGTTCCCCGCCTGGGACTAGCGTTGGCAATGAGCAGTTCTTC. Translation: CASSSPPGTSVGNEQFF. The variable domain in full, with the rest retrieved from reference TRBV28 and TRBJ2-1, is DVKVTQSSRYLVKRTGEKVFLECVQDMDHENMFWYRQDPGLGLRLIYFSYDVKMKEKGDIPEGYSVSREKKERFSLILESASTNQTSMYLCASSSPPGTSVGNEQFFGPGTRLTVL.

The chain has TRBV7-9 and TRBJ1-6, with D possibly matching TRBD1 (6 bases). Germline V gene data show CDR1 as SEHNR and CDR2 as FQNEAQ (reference sequence). CDR3 length: 14 amino acids. Trimming cost V 4 bases and J 7 bases, with 11 bases left between them. The CDR3 bases are TGTGCCAGCAGCTCCGACAGGTCGAATTCACCCCTCCACTTT. Its translation: CASSSDRSNSPLHF.

J is TRBJ1-3 and V is TRBV3-1 (or the pseudogene TRBV3-2); D is uncertain. CDR3 length: 16 amino acids. Germline lookup yields CDR1 LGHDT and CDR2 YNNKEL (reference sequence). Trimming left V 2 bases short and J 0 bases short, with 11 bases between. CDR3 coding DNA: TGTGCCAGCAGCCAAATGGCAGTCGCCTCTGGAAACACCATATATTTT. It yields the protein CASSQMAVASGNTIYF.

V usage is TRBV12-3 or TRBV12-4 and J usage is TRBJ2-5; D possibly corresponds to TRBD2 (5 bases). Between the trimmed V and J ends, which lost 5 bases and 5 bases, there was a span of 12 bases. The CDR3 is made up of 13 amino acids. The CDR3 nucleotides read TGTGCCAGCAGTCGGACTTTGAGGGAGACCCAGTACTTC. Translation: CASSRTLRETQYF.

This chain uses TRBV6-6 with TRBJ2-7, with TRBD1 matching 9 bases. The CDR3 runs 17 residues. The germline CDR1 and CDR2 sequences are MNHNY and SVGAGI (reference sequence). The trim removed 5 bases at V and 4 bases at J, leaving 15 bases unmatched. This CDR3 is CASSPDRGSSLGYEQYF. The CDR3 DNA reads as TGTGCCAGCAGTCCCGACAGGGGGTCCTCCTTAGGGTACGAGCAGTACTTC.

J is TRBJ2-2 and V is TRBV11-3, with a tentative D call TRBD2 (7 bases). CDR3 length: 16 amino acids. V dropped 5 bases and J dropped 3 bases, with 16 bases sitting between them. Germline CDR1 SGHNT, CDR2 YENEEA. CDR3 sequence: CASSPRVGGDTGELFF. In nucleotides, the CDR3 is TGTGCCAGCAGCCCGCGGGTAGGGGGGGACACCGGGGAGCTGTTTTTT.

J is TRBJ2-7 and V is TRBV14; D is unclear. There are 13 residues in the CDR3. V lost 6 bases, J lost 5 bases, and 14 bases lay in between. From germline, CDR1 is SGHDN and CDR2 FVKESK. This chain's CDR3 is CASSLLGPNEQYF. In nucleotides, the CDR3 is TGTGCCAGCAGTCTTCTAGGTCCCAACGAGCAGTACTTC. The full variable domain, with the rest looked up from reference TRBV14 and TRBJ2-7, is EAGVTQFPSHSVIEKGQTVTLRCDPISGHDNLYWYRRVMGKEIKFLLHFVKESKQDESGMPNNRFLAERTGGTYSTLKVQPAELEDSGVYFCASSLLGPNEQYFGPGTRLTVT.

The rearrangement links TRBV30 to TRBJ1-3, with D uncertain. CDR1 GTSNPN and CDR2 SVGIG come from the germline V gene (reference sequence). V was shortened by 3 bases and J by 4 bases, with 10 bases between the two germline ends. This CDR3 spans 13 amino acids. The CDR3 sequence is CAWSTGYGNTIYF. The CDR3 region has the DNA TGTGCCTGGAGCACGGGGTACGGAAACACCATATATTTT.